The clone carrying this T cell receptor (beta chain) was found a few times. The antigen is not known. Other DNA sequences from this sample encode an identical CDR3 as well. This specimen belongs to a study of beta chain features in type 1 diabetes. Study-wide results and limits: A possible short-template PCR bias applies equally to patients and controls. Since sequencing was performed on cDNA, cells with high TCR expression could be over-represented. For type 1 diabetes patients, VDJ junctions showed fewer insertions and more deletions.

The sequenced template was cDNA made from the entire isolated RNA. Naive, central memory and regulatory T cell samples yielded around 3.6 million reads on average. Some clones are missing from TCRdb's copy, which holds only in-frame ones; the method was immunoSEQ multiplex PCR. This sample has roughly 370,000 clones, with approximately 15% found just once. The sequenced sample consisted of naive CD4+ T cells from blood. This TCR was recovered from a man under 40 in good health.

Here the CDR3 DNA reads TGTGCCTGGAGCCAGGGGACTTACGAGCAGTACGTC. It is translated as CAWSQGTYEQYV. V gene TRBV30 combines with J gene TRBJ2-7, with D perhaps matching TRBD1 or TRBD2 (6 bases each). The CDR3 extends over 12 amino acids. Germline CDR1 and CDR2: GTSNPN and SVGIG (reference sequence). Trimming took 3 bases from V and 4 from J, leaving 10 bases between them.